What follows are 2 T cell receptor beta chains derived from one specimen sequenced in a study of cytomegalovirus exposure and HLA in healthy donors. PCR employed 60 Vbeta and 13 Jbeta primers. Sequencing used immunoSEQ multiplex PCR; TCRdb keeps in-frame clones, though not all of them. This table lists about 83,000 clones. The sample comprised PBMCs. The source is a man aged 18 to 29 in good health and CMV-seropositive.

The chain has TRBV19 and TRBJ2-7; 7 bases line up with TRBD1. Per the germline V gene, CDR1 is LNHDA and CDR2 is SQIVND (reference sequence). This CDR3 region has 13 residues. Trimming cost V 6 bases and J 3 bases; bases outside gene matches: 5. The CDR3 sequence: CASSPTGYYEQYF. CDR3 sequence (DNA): TGTGCCAGTAGCCCGACAGGGTACTACGAGCAGTACTTC.

CDR3 residues: CASSRVSSNTGELFF. DNA for the CDR3: TGCGCCAGCAGTCGGGTCAGTTCGAACACCGGGGAGCTGTTTTTT. The chain has TRBV5-1 and TRBJ2-2; D gene unclear. CDR3 length: 15 amino acids. The germline V gene has CDR1 SGHRS and CDR2 YFSETQ. V lost 5 bases, J lost 0 bases, and 11 bases lay in between. Variable domain in full (rest from reference TRBV5-1 and TRBJ2-2): KAGVTQTPRYLIKTRGQQVTLSCSPISGHRSVSWYQQTPGQGLQFLFEYFSETQRNKGNFPGRFSGRQFSNSRSEMNVSTLELGDSALYLCASSRVSSNTGELFFGEGSRLTVL.